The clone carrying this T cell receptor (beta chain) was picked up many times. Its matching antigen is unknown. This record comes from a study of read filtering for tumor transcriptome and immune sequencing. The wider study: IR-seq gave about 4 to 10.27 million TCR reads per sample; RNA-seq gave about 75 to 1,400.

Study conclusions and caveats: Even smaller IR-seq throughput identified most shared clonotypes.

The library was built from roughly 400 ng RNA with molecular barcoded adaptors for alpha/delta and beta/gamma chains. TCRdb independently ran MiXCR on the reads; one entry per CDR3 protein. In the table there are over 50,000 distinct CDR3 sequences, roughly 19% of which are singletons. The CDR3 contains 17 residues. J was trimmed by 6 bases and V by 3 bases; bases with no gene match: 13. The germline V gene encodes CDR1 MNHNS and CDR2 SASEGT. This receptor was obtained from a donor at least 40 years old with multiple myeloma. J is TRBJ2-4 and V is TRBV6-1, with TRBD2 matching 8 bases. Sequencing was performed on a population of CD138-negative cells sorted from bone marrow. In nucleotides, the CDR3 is TGTGCCAGCAGTGATAGGGTGAGCGGGGGCCAAAGAAACATTCAGTACTTC. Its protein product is CASSDRVSGGQRNIQYF.